Below, one T cell receptor beta chain is given with its context. The antigen it recognizes is unknown. No base-level quality is on record; no much larger clone is a single base apart. CD8 naive samples were CD45RO-negative cells positively selected for CCR7, giving a CD45RA+CCR7+ population that excluded TemRA cells. Healthy HIV-negative adults with no recently reported acute infections or vaccinations were included as donors. Only Caucasian adults living in Nashville, Tennessee, USA were represented among the donors. Blood was obtained by leukapheresis, after which PBMCs were separated by Ficoll-Histopaque density gradient centrifugation and cryopreserved in liquid nitrogen vapor phase. Purity and quantity of every magnetically sorted T cell population were checked by analytical flow cytometry. From each sorted fraction, genomic DNA was isolated and quantified by UV absorbance on a Nanodrop 2000c.

The entry originates in a study of shared clonotypes between healthy human individuals (dated by TCRdb to 2019 to 2021). At the level of the whole study: The cohort comprised a couple of women and a few men aged 18 to 49 years. Per donor, three plates each were used for CD4 naive and CD4 memory, two for CD8 naive, and one for CD8 memory. To estimate repertoire size and how much clonotype sharing occurs between individuals, the study deeply sequenced the blood TCR repertoires of five or six healthy adults. Libraries were prepared and TCR repertoires were sequenced by different laboratories using diverse techniques, in order to increase sequencing depth and limit assay-specific biases. Leukapheresis yielded between about 0.9 and 8.9 billion PBMCs per donor. The full study reports these points: Clonotypes shared by all four sorted-subset donors showed higher generation probabilities than non-shared clonotypes. Across four donors, roughly 5% of naive CD4, 3% to 3.5% of naive CD8, about 2.3% of memory CD4, and 0.4% of memory CD8 clonotypes were shared. Only blood was sampled, and tissue TCR repertoires likely differ from those in blood. Because the study included a small number of donors, the genetic and exposure-history diversity represented was limited. Naive subsets generally had larger estimated clonotype richness than memory subsets. Rarefaction of sorted-subset datasets indicated incomplete sequencing despite the large sequencing depth. Pairwise subsampling indicated that sequencing depth was expected to affect the degree of clonotype sharing among donors.

Using the deep immunoSEQ assay, TCR CDR3 regions were amplified from genomic DNA by multiplex PCR. Extracted genomic DNA from each cell subset was spread evenly across all wells of several immunoSEQ 96-well plates, with each plate serving as a replicate. For sorted subsets, around 200 ng genomic DNA, equal to 25,000 to 35,000 T cell genomes, was loaded into each replicate PCR. Purified libraries were quantified with a Qubit 3.0 fluorometer, sized on a Bioanalyzer 2100, and re-quantified with the KAPA Library Quantification kit. Every immunoSEQ 96-well plate was sequenced on a separate single-read 150-cycle Illumina NextSeq 550 flow cell. In the source study's methods: Because only junctional sequences without quality scores were contained in the immunoSEQ output, filtering matching that applied to full-length reads could not be performed. To assign V/J genes and CDR3, sequences were annotated against IMGT germline references using PyIR, a Python wrapper for IgBLAST v1.9. Reads were removed for weak V/J assignments (E-value above 1e-6), missing CDR3, stop codons, out-of-frame junctions, or ambiguous translated residues. V3J clonotypes were defined as sequences sharing the same inferred V gene, J gene, and CDR3 amino acid sequence. To compute the percentage overlap between repertoires, the number of shared unique clonotypes was divided by the size of the smaller repertoire. Repertoire richness was assessed with RTK rarefaction, the Chao1 estimator, and Recon v2.1 estimates of unobserved clonotypes. For all TCRbeta clonotypes obtained by the gDNA method from four donors, generation probabilities were computed with OLGA. Sourced from immuneACCESS, this table was stored by TCRdb with only in-frame sequences that have V and J called. A share of the clones is absent; for the studies checked, an unresolved V gene accounts for under half, and the remainder has no known explanation. V, J and clone size are those of that table, while D and trimming were read from the DNA. In all, the sample holds 450,000 to 700,000 clones, and about 95% of those were seen once. The ten biggest clones cover roughly 0.1% of the sample.

CDR1 and CDR2 (SGHVS, FNYEAQ) derive from the germline V gene. Cut back by 1 base and 0 bases, the V and J ends lie 10 bases apart. The CDR3 contains 16 residues, cysteine and phenylalanine counted. Just the 48-base CDR3 DNA is kept, in frame starting at base 1. The sample consisted of naive CD8+ T cells sorted from blood. The meaning of the sample's cell subset or site label: CD45RA+CCR7+. Here the chain combines TRBV7-6 and TRBJ2-1; the D call is tentative, TRBD1 or TRBD2, as each matches 6 bases. This receptor was identified in a woman aged 30 to 39 in good health. The sequenced DNA is TGTGCCAGCAGCTTAGGGGGGGCAAGCTCCTACAATGAGCAGTTCTTC. Its coded protein is CASSLGGASSYNEQFF.